This T cell receptor beta chain was observed in a study of cytomegalovirus exposure and HLA in healthy donors. It was with 60 Vbeta and 13 Jbeta primers that the PCR ran. Measured with immunoSEQ multiplex PCR; TCRdb has only the in-frame clones, and not every one. The sample contains 60,000 to 80,000 clones, less than 70% of which appear only once. The TCR was taken from a man aged 30 to 39 in good health and CMV-seronegative. The sample consisted of PBMCs.

CDR3 nucleotide sequence: TGTGCCATCAGTGACTCGGACAGGGGTCAGCCCCAGCATTTT. Translation gives CAISDSDRGQPQHF. This chain links TRBV10-3 with TRBJ1-5; 9 bases match TRBD1. The germline CDR1 and CDR2 sequences are ENHRY and SYGVKD. The CDR3 has 14 residues. V shed 3 bases and J 6 bases; nucleotides not matched to a gene: 3.